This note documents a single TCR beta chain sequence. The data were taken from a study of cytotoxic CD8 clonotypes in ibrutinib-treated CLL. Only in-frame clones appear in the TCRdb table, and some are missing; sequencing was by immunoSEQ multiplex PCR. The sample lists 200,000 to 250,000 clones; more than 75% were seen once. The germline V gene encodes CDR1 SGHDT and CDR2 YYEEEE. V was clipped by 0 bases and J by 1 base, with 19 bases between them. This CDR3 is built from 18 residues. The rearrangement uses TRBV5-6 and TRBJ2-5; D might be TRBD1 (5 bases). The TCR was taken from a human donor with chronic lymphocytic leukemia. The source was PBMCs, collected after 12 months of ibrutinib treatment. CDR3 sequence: CASSLDVFRGAAQETQYF. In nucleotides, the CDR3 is TGTGCCAGCAGCTTGGATGTTTTTAGGGGTGCAGCCCAAGAGACCCAGTACTTC.